This is a list of T cell receptor beta chains from one sample in a study of glioma-infiltrating T cells after dendritic cell vaccination. The method was immunoSEQ multiplex PCR; TCRdb's version includes in-frame clones alone and lacks a portion of them. Of fewer than 60,000 clones listed, about 89% were seen once; the top ten hold 5.3%. Material: blood, obtained after dendritic cell vaccination. These receptors came from a human donor with glioblastoma. Each CDR3 is given without its conserved first and last residue.

V gene	J gene	CDR3 protein
TRBV15	TRBJ1-4	ATSPRARSNEKLF
TRBV14	TRBJ1-1	ASSQERGRGTEAF
TRBV19	TRBJ2-1	ASSLSGSDYNEQF
TRBV6-5	TRBJ1-1	ASRRGTQGGGAF
TRBV28	TRBJ1-5	ASSLPQGLHQPQH
TRBV10-3	TRBJ1-1	AISESGPRRTEAF
TRBV27	TRBJ2-7	ASSFVPSPGEQY
TRBV7-3	TRBJ2-2	ASSPQGGTGELF
TRBV19	TRBJ1-1	ASRTTGGRNTEAF
TRBV27	TRBJ2-7	ASGLRSRWYEQY
TRBV5-1	TRBJ2-5	ASSAGTERQETQY
TRBV28	TRBJ2-2	ASMRGLRDTGELF
TRBV14	TRBJ2-7	ASSQGRGVIHEQY
TRBV5-1	TRBJ2-7	ASGASSGITYEQY
TRBV28	TRBJ1-1	ASNTQGTEAF
TRBV19	TRBJ2-1	ASSVTSGDYNEQF
TRBV4-2	TRBJ1-5	ASSQDHPGSSNQPQH
TRBV7-9	TRBJ2-1	ASSLSASGRSEQF
TRBV6-4	TRBJ2-2	ASSDSGGGELF
TRBV10-3	TRBJ2-5	AIRGSGPHQETQY